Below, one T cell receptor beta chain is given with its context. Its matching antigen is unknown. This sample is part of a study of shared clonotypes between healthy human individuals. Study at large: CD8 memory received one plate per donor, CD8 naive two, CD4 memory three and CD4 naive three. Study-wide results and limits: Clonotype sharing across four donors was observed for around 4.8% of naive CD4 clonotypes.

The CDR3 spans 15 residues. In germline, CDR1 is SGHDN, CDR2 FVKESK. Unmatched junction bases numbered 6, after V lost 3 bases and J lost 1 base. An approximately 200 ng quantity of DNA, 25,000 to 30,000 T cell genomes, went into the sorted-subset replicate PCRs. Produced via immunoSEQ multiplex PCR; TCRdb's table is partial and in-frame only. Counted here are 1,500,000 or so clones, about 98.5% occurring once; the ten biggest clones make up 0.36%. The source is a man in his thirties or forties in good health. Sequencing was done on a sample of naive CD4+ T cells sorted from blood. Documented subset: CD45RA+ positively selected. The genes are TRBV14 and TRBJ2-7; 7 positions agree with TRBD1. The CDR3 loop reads CASSQLGGASYEQYF. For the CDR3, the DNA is TGTGCCAGCAGCCAGTTAGGGGGCGCGTCCTACGAGCAGTACTTC.